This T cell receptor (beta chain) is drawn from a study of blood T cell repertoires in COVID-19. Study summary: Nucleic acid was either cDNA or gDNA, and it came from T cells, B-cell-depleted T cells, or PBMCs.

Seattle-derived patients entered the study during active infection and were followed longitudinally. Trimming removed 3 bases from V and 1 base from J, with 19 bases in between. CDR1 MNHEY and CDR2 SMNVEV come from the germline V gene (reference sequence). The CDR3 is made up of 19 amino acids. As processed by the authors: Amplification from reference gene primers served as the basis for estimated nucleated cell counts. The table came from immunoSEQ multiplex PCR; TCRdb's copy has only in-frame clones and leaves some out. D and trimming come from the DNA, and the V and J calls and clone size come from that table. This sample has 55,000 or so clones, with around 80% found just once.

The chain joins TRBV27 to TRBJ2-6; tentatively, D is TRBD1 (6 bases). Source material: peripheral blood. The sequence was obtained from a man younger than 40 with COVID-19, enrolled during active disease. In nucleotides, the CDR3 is TGTGCCAGCAGTTTCCACAGGGCTCGTCTGAGATCTGGGGCCAACGTCCTGACTTTC. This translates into CASSFHRARLRSGANVLTF. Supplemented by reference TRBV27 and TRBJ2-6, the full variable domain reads EAQVTQNPRYLITVTGKKLTVTCSQNMNHEYMSWYRQDPGLGLRQIYYSMNVEVTDKGDVPEGYKVSRKEKRNFPLILESPSPNQTSLYFCASSFHRARLRSGANVLTFGAGSRLTVL.